A selection of T cell receptor beta chains follows, all from one sample in a study of shared clonotypes between healthy human individuals. Using immunoSEQ multiplex PCR, the repertoire was profiled, and TCRdb retains in-frame clones only, with some absent. Among more than 550,000 clones listed, 92% were seen once. Sequencing input: naive CD8+ T cells sorted from blood. These receptors all come from a man younger than 40 in good health. CDR3s include the opening cysteine and the closing phenylalanine or tryptophan. The order of the fields is CDR3 protein, CDR3 DNA, clone size, V gene, D gene, J gene. D genes are given only for firm matches. Not all rows give a size; the values are once, few, many and, for expanded clones, a class.

CDR3aa: CASSAYDRGDEQFF
CDR3nt: TGTGCCAGCAGTGCGTACGACAGGGGGGATGAGCAGTTCTTC
abundance: -
v_gene: TRBV6-1
d_gene: TRBD1
j_gene: TRBJ2-1

CDR3aa: CASSPSGNPHEQYF
CDR3nt: TGTGCCAGCAGCCCCAGCGGGAATCCCCACGAGCAGTACTTC
abundance: -
v_gene: TRBV9
d_gene: TRBD2
j_gene: TRBJ2-7

CDR3aa: CASSASGGEGDTQYF
CDR3nt: TGTGCCAGCAGTGCGAGTGGGGGAGAGGGGGATACGCAGTATTTT
abundance: -
v_gene: TRBV9
d_gene: -
j_gene: TRBJ2-3

CDR3aa: CASSFPGVLHYGYTF
CDR3nt: TGTGCCAGCAGCTTCCCAGGGGTGCTACACTATGGCTACACCTTC
abundance: -
v_gene: TRBV7-2
d_gene: -
j_gene: TRBJ1-2

CDR3aa: CASSLARDRGPYEQYF
CDR3nt: TGTGCCAGCAGCTTAGCCCGGGACAGGGGGCCCTACGAGCAGTACTTC
abundance: -
v_gene: TRBV7-9
d_gene: TRBD1
j_gene: TRBJ2-7

CDR3aa: CATSYSGRYNEQFF
CDR3nt: TGTGCCACCTCCTATAGCGGGAGGTATAATGAGCAGTTCTTC
abundance: -
v_gene: TRBV14
d_gene: TRBD2
j_gene: TRBJ2-1

CDR3aa: CASSPFGPNTEAFF
CDR3nt: TGTGCCAGCAGCCCCTTCGGCCCGAACACTGAAGCTTTCTTT
abundance: -
v_gene: TRBV6-5
d_gene: -
j_gene: TRBJ1-1

CDR3aa: CASSFRGMNTEAFF
CDR3nt: TGCGCCAGCAGCTTCCGGGGGATGAACACTGAAGCTTTCTTT
abundance: -
v_gene: TRBV5-1
d_gene: -
j_gene: TRBJ1-1

CDR3aa: CASSSGTEYNEQFF
CDR3nt: TGCGCCAGCAGCTCCGGGACAGAATACAATGAGCAGTTCTTC
abundance: once
v_gene: TRBV5-1
d_gene: TRBD1
j_gene: TRBJ2-1

CDR3aa: CASSAGERVNEQFF
CDR3nt: TGCGCCAGCTCGGCGGGAGAAAGGGTCAATGAGCAGTTCTTC
abundance: -
v_gene: TRBV4-1
d_gene: TRBD2
j_gene: TRBJ2-1

CDR3aa: CASSQRGLNQPQHF
CDR3nt: TGTGCCAGCAGTCAAAGGGGACTAAATCAGCCCCAGCATTTT
abundance: once
v_gene: TRBV27
d_gene: -
j_gene: TRBJ1-5

CDR3aa: CASSDGENNEQFF
CDR3nt: TGTGCCAGCAGTGATGGAGAAAACAATGAGCAGTTCTTC
abundance: -
v_gene: TRBV25-1
d_gene: -
j_gene: TRBJ2-1

CDR3aa: CASSQGSGFYEQFF
CDR3nt: TGTGCCAGCAGCCAAGGATCGGGGTTCTATGAGCAGTTCTTC
abundance: -
v_gene: TRBV14
d_gene: -
j_gene: TRBJ2-1

CDR3aa: CASSLEAGGPYEQYF
CDR3nt: TGTGCCAGCAGCTTAGAGGCGGGAGGGCCGTACGAGCAGTACTTC
abundance: -
v_gene: TRBV11-2
d_gene: TRBD2
j_gene: TRBJ2-7

CDR3aa: CASSQDPDTEAFF
CDR3nt: TGCGCCAGCAGCCAAGATCCGGACACTGAAGCTTTCTTT
abundance: -
v_gene: TRBV4-1
d_gene: -
j_gene: TRBJ1-1

CDR3aa: CASSLVGGPLDTQYF
CDR3nt: TGTGCCAGCAGCTTGGTGGGAGGGCCATTGGATACGCAGTATTTT
abundance: -
v_gene: TRBV7-9
d_gene: TRBD2
j_gene: TRBJ2-3

CDR3aa: CASEDGTVTYEQYF
CDR3nt: TGTGCCAGCGAGGACGGGACAGTAACCTACGAGCAGTACTTC
abundance: -
v_gene: TRBV28
d_gene: TRBD1
j_gene: TRBJ2-7

CDR3aa: CASSQAGTGFMNTEAFF
CDR3nt: TGTGCCAGCAGCCAAGCCGGGACAGGGTTCATGAACACTGAAGCTTTCTTT
abundance: -
v_gene: TRBV5-8
d_gene: TRBD1
j_gene: TRBJ1-1

CDR3aa: CASSQPPIRNTIYF
CDR3nt: TGTGCCAGCAGCCAACCACCGATAAGAAACACCATATATTTT
abundance: -
v_gene: TRBV14
d_gene: -
j_gene: TRBJ1-3

CDR3aa: CASSRADQETQYF
CDR3nt: TGTGCCAGCAGCCGAGCGGACCAAGAGACCCAGTACTTC
abundance: -
v_gene: TRBV13
d_gene: -
j_gene: TRBJ2-5

CDR3aa: CASSPPTDRGNEQFF
CDR3nt: TGTGCCAGCTCACCACCGACCGACAGGGGGAATGAGCAGTTCTTC
abundance: -
v_gene: TRBV18
d_gene: TRBD1
j_gene: TRBJ2-1

CDR3aa: CASSQEKIGAVFSQPQHF
CDR3nt: TGCGCCAGCAGCCAAGAGAAGATAGGGGCGGTATTTAGTCAGCCCCAGCATTTT
abundance: -
v_gene: TRBV4-1
d_gene: -
j_gene: TRBJ1-5

CDR3aa: CASGTSSSDTQYF
CDR3nt: TGTGCCAGCGGGACTAGCAGTTCAGATACGCAGTATTTT
abundance: -
v_gene: TRBV6-5
d_gene: TRBD2
j_gene: TRBJ2-3

CDR3aa: CASRKNFLAFYGYTF
CDR3nt: TGTGCCAGCCGAAAGAACTTTTTGGCCTTCTATGGCTACACCTTC
abundance: -
v_gene: TRBV2
d_gene: -
j_gene: TRBJ1-2

CDR3aa: CASSLSGGGNQPQHF
CDR3nt: TGTGCCAGCAGTTTATCAGGGGGAGGCAATCAGCCCCAGCATTTT
abundance: -
v_gene: TRBV27
d_gene: -
j_gene: TRBJ1-5

CDR3aa: CASSLPGLGGNEQFF
CDR3nt: TGTGCCAGCAGCTTACCGGGACTAGGGGGCAATGAGCAGTTCTTC
abundance: -
v_gene: TRBV7-3
d_gene: TRBD2
j_gene: TRBJ2-1

CDR3aa: CASRGPTEQYF
CDR3nt: TGCGCCAGCAGGGGTCCCACCGAGCAGTACTTC
abundance: -
v_gene: TRBV5-1
d_gene: -
j_gene: TRBJ2-7

CDR3aa: CASSQLGDTGELFF
CDR3nt: TGTGCCAGCAGCCAATTGGGGGACACCGGGGAGCTGTTTTTT
abundance: -
v_gene: TRBV14
d_gene: -
j_gene: TRBJ2-2

CDR3aa: CASSTDRAGGFTDTQYF
CDR3nt: TGTGCCAGCAGTACGGACCGAGCGGGAGGGTTTACAGATACGCAGTATTTT
abundance: -
v_gene: TRBV28
d_gene: TRBD2
j_gene: TRBJ2-3

CDR3aa: CASSHSSYNEQFF
CDR3nt: TGTGCCAGTAGTCACAGCTCCTACAATGAGCAGTTCTTC
abundance: -
v_gene: TRBV19
d_gene: -
j_gene: TRBJ2-1

CDR3aa: CASSFGPLRVGSEQYF
CDR3nt: TGTGCCAGCAGTTTCGGACCCCTCCGGGTGGGTTCCGAGCAGTACTTC
abundance: -
v_gene: TRBV27
d_gene: -
j_gene: TRBJ2-7

CDR3aa: CASSFGHFSSGANVLTF
CDR3nt: TGTGCCAGCAGTTTTGGGCATTTTAGCTCTGGGGCCAACGTCCTGACTTTC
abundance: -
v_gene: TRBV27
d_gene: -
j_gene: TRBJ2-6

CDR3aa: CASSTGTIYEQYF
CDR3nt: TGTGCCAGCAGCACAGGGACGATCTACGAGCAGTACTTC
abundance: -
v_gene: TRBV7-6
d_gene: -
j_gene: TRBJ2-7

CDR3aa: CASSGGTSGLSYEQYF
CDR3nt: TGTGCCAGCAGTGGGGGGACTAGCGGCCTCTCCTACGAGCAGTACTTC
abundance: -
v_gene: TRBV2
d_gene: TRBD2
j_gene: TRBJ2-7

CDR3aa: CSVVRTGVRQIEQYF
CDR3nt: TGCAGCGTCGTTAGGACAGGGGTCCGTCAGATTGAGCAGTATTTT
abundance: -
v_gene: TRBV29-1
d_gene: TRBD1
j_gene: TRBJ2-3

CDR3aa: CSGAGGTSGSQETQYF
CDR3nt: TGCAGCGGGGCGGGCGGGACTAGCGGGTCCCAAGAGACCCAGTACTTC
abundance: once
v_gene: TRBV29-1
d_gene: TRBD2
j_gene: TRBJ2-5

CDR3aa: CASSLRSGTVDYGYTF
CDR3nt: TGCGCCAGCAGCTTGAGGAGCGGGACAGTCGACTATGGCTACACCTTC
abundance: -
v_gene: TRBV5-1
d_gene: TRBD1
j_gene: TRBJ1-2

CDR3aa: CASSLGQNTGELFF
CDR3nt: TGTGCCAGCAGCTTAGGACAGAACACCGGGGAGCTGTTTTTT
abundance: -
v_gene: TRBV11-2
d_gene: -
j_gene: TRBJ2-2

CDR3aa: CASTPGLWADTQYF
CDR3nt: TGTGCCAGTACCCCGGGACTTTGGGCAGATACGCAGTATTTT
abundance: -
v_gene: TRBV19
d_gene: -
j_gene: TRBJ2-3

CDR3aa: CASSIPQGNVETQYF
CDR3nt: TGTGCCAGCAGCATTCCCCAGGGGAATGTCGAGACCCAGTACTTC
abundance: -
v_gene: TRBV7-8
d_gene: -
j_gene: TRBJ2-5

CDR3aa: CASSSRDPSGDTQYF
CDR3nt: TGTGCCAGCAGTTCCCGGGACCCCAGTGGAGATACGCAGTATTTT
abundance: -
v_gene: TRBV6-6
d_gene: -
j_gene: TRBJ2-3

CDR3aa: CASSHPSNEQFF
CDR3nt: TGTGCCAGCAGCCACCCATCGAATGAGCAGTTCTTC
abundance: once
v_gene: TRBV7-6
d_gene: -
j_gene: TRBJ2-1

CDR3aa: CASSPRGRRTDTQYF
CDR3nt: TGCGCCAGCAGCCCCCGCGGGAGGAGGACAGATACGCAGTATTTT
abundance: -
v_gene: TRBV10-1
d_gene: TRBD2
j_gene: TRBJ2-3

CDR3aa: CASSLAASGGLGEQFF
CDR3nt: TGTGCCAGCAGCTTGGCCGCGTCGGGAGGGCTTGGTGAGCAGTTCTTC
abundance: once
v_gene: TRBV5-6
d_gene: TRBD2
j_gene: TRBJ2-1

CDR3aa: CAISELRGGLTDTQYF
CDR3nt: TGTGCCATCAGTGAGTTGCGGGGGGGACTCACAGATACGCAGTATTTT
abundance: -
v_gene: TRBV10-3
d_gene: TRBD2
j_gene: TRBJ2-3

CDR3aa: CASSVARAGSGEKLFF
CDR3nt: TGTGCCAGCAGCGTAGCTCGTGCAGGGTCTGGTGAAAAACTGTTTTTT
abundance: -
v_gene: TRBV9
d_gene: -
j_gene: TRBJ1-4